The sample holds a few counts of the clone carrying this TCR beta chain. Its target is not known. The CDR3 has 16 amino acids. In germline, CDR1 is SEHNR, CDR2 FQNEAQ (reference sequence). V dropped 4 bases and J dropped 4; count of bases not matched to a gene: 10. The data belong to a study of regulatory T cells in long-lasting Graves disease. Turning to the study itself: Graves' patients with a new diagnosis had received antithyroid drugs under 3 months.

Regarding the study as a whole: When disease was persistent, TRBV28, TRBJ1-2 and TRBJ2-5 were the favored segments.

Described time point: newly diagnosed GD, antithyroid drugs for less than 3 months. PBMC RNA served as the TCR library source. According to the study, TCR beta libraries were built with iRepertoire HTBI primers and CDR3-region Arm-PCR. TCRdb re-analysed the multiplex PCR reads in MiXCR, keeping a single row per CDR3 protein. The sample lists hundreds of thousands of distinct CDR3 sequences, about 16% occurring once. The sample was also linked to a second study, of T cells in Graves' hyperthyroidism and ophthalmopathy. That report notes: Exclusion of a patient resulted from uncontrolled infection, other autoimmune disease, pregnancy or lactation. Most clonotypes expanded in the thyroid (above 0.001) were also present in blood.

This clonotype originated in a woman aged 35-65 years with Graves disease. This specimen was peripheral blood mononuclear cells (PBMCs), taken at new diagnosis, from a patient treated with antithyroid drugs. V gene TRBV7-9 combines with J gene TRBJ1-5; 7 bases are a match to TRBD1. In DNA form, the CDR3 reads TGTGCCAGCAGCTCCCGGGACAGACGATCAAATCAGCCCCAGCATTTT. Residues: CASSSRDRRSNQPQHF.